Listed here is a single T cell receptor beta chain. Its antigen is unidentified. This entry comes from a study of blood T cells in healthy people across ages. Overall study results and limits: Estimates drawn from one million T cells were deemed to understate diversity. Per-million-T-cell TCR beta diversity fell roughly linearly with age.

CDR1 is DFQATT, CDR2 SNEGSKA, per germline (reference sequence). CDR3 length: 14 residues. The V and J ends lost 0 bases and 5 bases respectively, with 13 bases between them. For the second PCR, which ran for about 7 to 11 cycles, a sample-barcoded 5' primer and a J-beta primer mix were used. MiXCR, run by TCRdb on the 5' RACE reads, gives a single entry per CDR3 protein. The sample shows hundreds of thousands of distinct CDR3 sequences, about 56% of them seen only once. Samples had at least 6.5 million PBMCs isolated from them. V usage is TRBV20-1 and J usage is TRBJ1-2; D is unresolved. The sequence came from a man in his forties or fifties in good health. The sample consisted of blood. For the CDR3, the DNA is TGCAGTGCTAGAGATTGGGCCGCGGGTTATGGCTACACCTTC. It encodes CSARDWAAGYGYTF.